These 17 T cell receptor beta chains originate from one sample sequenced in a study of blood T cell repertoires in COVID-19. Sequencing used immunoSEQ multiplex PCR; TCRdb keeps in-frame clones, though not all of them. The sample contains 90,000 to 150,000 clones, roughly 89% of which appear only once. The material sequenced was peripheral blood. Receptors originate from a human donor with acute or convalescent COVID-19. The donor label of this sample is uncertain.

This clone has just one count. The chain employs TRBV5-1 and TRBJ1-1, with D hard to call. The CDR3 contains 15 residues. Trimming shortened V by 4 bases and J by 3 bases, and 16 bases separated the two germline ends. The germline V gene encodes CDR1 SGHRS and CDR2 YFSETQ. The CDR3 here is CASSARAGGDTEAFF. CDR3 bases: TGCGCCAGCAGCGCTCGAGCAGGAGGCGACACTGAAGCTTTCTTT.

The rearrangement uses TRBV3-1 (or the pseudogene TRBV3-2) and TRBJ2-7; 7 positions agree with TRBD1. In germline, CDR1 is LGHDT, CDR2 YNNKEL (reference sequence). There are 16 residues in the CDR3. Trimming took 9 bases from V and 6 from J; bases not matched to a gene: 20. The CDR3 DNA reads TGTGCCAGGGATGGAAGGATATCCGCAGGGGGATCCGAGCAGTACTTC. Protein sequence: CARDGRISAGGSEQYF.

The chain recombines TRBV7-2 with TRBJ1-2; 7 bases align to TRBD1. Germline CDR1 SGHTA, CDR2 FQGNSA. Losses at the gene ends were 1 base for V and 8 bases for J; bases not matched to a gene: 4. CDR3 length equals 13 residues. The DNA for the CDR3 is TGTGCCAGCAGCTTAGGAAGGGGGCTCGGCTACACCTTC. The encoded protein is CASSLGRGLGYTF.

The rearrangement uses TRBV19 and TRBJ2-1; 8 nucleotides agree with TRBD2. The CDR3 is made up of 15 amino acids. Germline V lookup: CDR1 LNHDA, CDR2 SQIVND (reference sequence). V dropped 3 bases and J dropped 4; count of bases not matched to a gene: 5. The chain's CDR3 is CASSMVAGRYNEQFF. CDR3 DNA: TGTGCCAGTAGTATGGTAGCGGGAAGGTACAATGAGCAGTTCTTC.

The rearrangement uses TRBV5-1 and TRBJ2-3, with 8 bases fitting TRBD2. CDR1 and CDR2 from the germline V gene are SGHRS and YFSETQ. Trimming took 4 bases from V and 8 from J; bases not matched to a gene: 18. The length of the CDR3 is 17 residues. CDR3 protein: CASSPRRGDLRFGTQYF. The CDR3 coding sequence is TGCGCCAGCAGCCCCCGGCGGGGGGACCTCCGTTTTGGTACGCAGTATTTT.

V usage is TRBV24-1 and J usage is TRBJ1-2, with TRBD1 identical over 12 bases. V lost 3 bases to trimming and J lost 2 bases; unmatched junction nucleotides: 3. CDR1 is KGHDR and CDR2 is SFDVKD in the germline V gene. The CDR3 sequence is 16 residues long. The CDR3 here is CATSDAGTGGNYGYTF. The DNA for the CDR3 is TGTGCCACCAGTGATGCCGGGACAGGGGGCAACTATGGCTACACCTTC.

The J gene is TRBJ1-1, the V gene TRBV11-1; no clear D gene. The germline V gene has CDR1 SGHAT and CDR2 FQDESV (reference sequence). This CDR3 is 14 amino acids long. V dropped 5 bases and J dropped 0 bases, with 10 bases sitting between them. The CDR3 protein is CASSPQTMNTEAFF. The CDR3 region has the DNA TGTGCCAGCAGCCCACAGACAATGAACACTGAAGCTTTCTTT.

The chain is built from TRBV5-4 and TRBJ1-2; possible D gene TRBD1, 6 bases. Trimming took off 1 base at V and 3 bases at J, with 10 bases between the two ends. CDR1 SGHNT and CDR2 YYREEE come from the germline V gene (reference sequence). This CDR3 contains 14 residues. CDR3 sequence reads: CASSLPGADYGYTF. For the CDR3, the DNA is TGTGCCAGCAGCTTGCCAGGGGCTGACTATGGCTACACCTTC.

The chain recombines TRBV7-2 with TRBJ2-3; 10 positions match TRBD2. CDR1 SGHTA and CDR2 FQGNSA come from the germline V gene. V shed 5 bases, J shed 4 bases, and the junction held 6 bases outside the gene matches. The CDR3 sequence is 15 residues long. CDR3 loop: CASSTGLATADTQYF. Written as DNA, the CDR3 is TGTGCCAGCAGCACGGGACTAGCGACCGCAGATACGCAGTATTTT.

CDR3 loop: CASSEGGGAGYGYTF. CDR3 in DNA: TGTGCCAGCAGTGAAGGTGGGGGCGCTGGGTATGGCTACACCTTC. V is TRBV6-1 and J is TRBJ1-2; tentative D call: TRBD1 (6 bases). V dropped 1 base and J dropped 5 bases, with 14 bases sitting between them. This CDR3 spans 15 amino acids. The germline V gene has CDR1 MNHNS and CDR2 SASEGT.

The CDR3 bases are TGTGCCAGCAGCCAAGGAACAGGGGAACGGGCTGAAGCTTTCTTT. It encodes CASSQGTGERAEAFF. The rearrangement joins TRBV3-1 (or the pseudogene TRBV3-2) to TRBJ1-1; 7 bases are shared with TRBD1. V lost 1 base and J lost 6; bases outside the gene matches: 8. Germline CDR1 and CDR2: LGHDT and YNNKEL (reference sequence). The CDR3 contains 15 residues.

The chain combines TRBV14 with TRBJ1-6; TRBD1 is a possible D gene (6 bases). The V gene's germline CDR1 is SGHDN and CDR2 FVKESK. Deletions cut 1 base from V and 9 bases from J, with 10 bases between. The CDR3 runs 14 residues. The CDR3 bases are TGTGCCAGCAGCCAAGGCAGGGGTCGTTCACCCCTCCACTTT. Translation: CASSQGRGRSPLHF.

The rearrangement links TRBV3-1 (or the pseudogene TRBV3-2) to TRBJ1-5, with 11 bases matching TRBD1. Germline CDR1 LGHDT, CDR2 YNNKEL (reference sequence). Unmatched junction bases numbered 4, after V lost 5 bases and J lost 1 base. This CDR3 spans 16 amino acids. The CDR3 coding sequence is TGTGCCAGCAGCTCCGGGACAGGGGGGAGCAATCAGCCCCAGCATTTT. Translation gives CASSSGTGGSNQPQHF.

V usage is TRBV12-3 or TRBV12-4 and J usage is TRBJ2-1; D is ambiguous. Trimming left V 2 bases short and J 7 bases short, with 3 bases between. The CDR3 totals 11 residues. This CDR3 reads CASSLSNEQFF. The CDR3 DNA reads TGTGCCAGCAGTTTATCTAATGAGCAGTTCTTC.

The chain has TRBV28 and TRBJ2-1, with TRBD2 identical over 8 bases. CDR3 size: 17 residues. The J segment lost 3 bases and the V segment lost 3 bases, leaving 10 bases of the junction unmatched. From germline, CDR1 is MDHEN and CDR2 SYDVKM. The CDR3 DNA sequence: TGTGCCAGCAGTTTGGGTAGCAGCGGGAGTCTCTACAATGAGCAGTTCTTC. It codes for CASSLGSSGSLYNEQFF.

The CDR3 region is CASSFNVGQANTEAFF. The CDR3 nucleotides are TGTGCCAGCAGTTTTAATGTAGGACAGGCGAACACTGAAGCTTTCTTT. This chain connects TRBV28 to TRBJ1-1; 7 bases line up with TRBD1. The ends lost 3 bases at V and 1 base at J; junction bases unmatched: 8. Germline loops: CDR1 MDHEN, CDR2 SYDVKM. This CDR3 has 16 residues.

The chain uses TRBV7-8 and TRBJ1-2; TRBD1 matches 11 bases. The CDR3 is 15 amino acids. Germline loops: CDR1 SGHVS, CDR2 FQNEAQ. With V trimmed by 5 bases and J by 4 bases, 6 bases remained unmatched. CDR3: CASSLRDRGTYGYTF. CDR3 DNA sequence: TGTGCCAGCAGCCTCCGGGACAGGGGGACCTATGGCTACACCTTC.